Below, 12 T cell receptor beta chains from the same sample are listed, as sequenced in a study of regulatory T cells in long-lasting Graves disease (dated by TCRdb to 2020 to 2023). The library was prepared using multiplex PCR. The instrument was an Illumina HiSeq 4000. TCR beta libraries were built with iRepertoire HTBI primers and Arm-PCR amplification of CDR3 regions. TCRdb reanalyzed the raw reads on its own, using fastp at Q25 for trimming and MiXCR for clone calling, and kept in-frame beta chains. Entries are consolidated by CDR3 protein sequence, retaining the most common genes and DNA. In all, the sample holds about 400,000 distinct CDR3 sequences, and about 15% of those were seen once. In total, the top ten clones hold under 9% of the sample. The time point label, as the study defines it: newly diagnosed GD, antithyroid drugs for less than 3 months. For both TCR sequencing and RNA sequencing, RNA was extracted from PBMCs in TRIzol.

This same sample was also taken into another study, of T cells in Graves' hyperthyroidism and ophthalmopathy.

The sample consisted of peripheral blood mononuclear cells (PBMCs), taken at new diagnosis, from a patient treated with antithyroid drugs. These receptors were collected from a woman in her thirties or forties with Graves disease. Donor details come from another sample of the same person, matched by shared clones.

This clonotype was counted ten times or more. V is TRBV30 and J is TRBJ1-5, with D perhaps TRBD1 (5 bases). This CDR3 comprises 13 residues. CDR1 is GTSNPN, CDR2 SVGIG, per germline (reference sequence). V was shortened by 2 bases and J by 3 bases, with 8 bases between the two germline ends. In DNA form, the CDR3 reads TGTGCCTGGAGTCCGGGACCCAATCAGCCCCAGCATTTT. This encodes CAWSPGPNQPQHF.

This clonotype has more than one count but fewer than ten. This chain connects TRBV25-1 to TRBJ1-4; a weak D match, TRBD1 (5 bases). Germline-derived CDR1 and CDR2 are MGHDK and SYGVNS. This CDR3 region has 19 residues. The V and J ends lost 4 bases and 0 bases respectively, with 21 bases between them. CDR3 protein: CASSAHGGGRGTTNEKLFF. The CDR3 nucleotides read TGTGCCAGCAGTGCCCACGGGGGGGGTCGGGGCACAACTAATGAAAAACTGTTTTTT.

This clonotype occurred many times. CDR3 loop: CASSLDPGLVYEQYF. For the CDR3, the DNA is TGCGCCAGCAGCTTGGATCCAGGATTGGTGTACGAGCAGTACTTC. This chain joins TRBV5-1 and TRBJ2-7; D not resolved. The CDR3 has 15 amino acids. Germline V gene lookup returns CDR1 SGHRS and CDR2 YFSETQ. Trimming took 0 bases from V and 4 from J, leaving 14 bases between them. Supplemented by reference TRBV5-1 and TRBJ2-7, the full variable domain reads KAGVTQTPRYLIKTRGQQVTLSCSPISGHRSVSWYQQTPGQGLQFLFEYFSETQRNKGNFPGRFSGRQFSNSRSEMNVSTLELGDSALYLCASSLDPGLVYEQYFGPGTRLTVT.

This clonotype has a single count. The rearrangement uses TRBV6-1 and TRBJ1-1; a weak D match, TRBD1 (5 bases). CDR3 size: 16 residues. Germline loops: CDR1 MNHNS, CDR2 SASEGT. Trimming cost V 6 bases and J 4 bases, with 21 bases left between them. The chain's CDR3 is CASSHRRLHRVTEAFF. The CDR3 DNA reads as TGTGCCAGCAGCCACAGGCGGCTCCATAGGGTCACTGAAGCTTTCTTT.

This clonotype was seen many times. V is TRBV11-2 and J is TRBJ2-3; the D gene is possibly TRBD2 (6 bases). V was cut by 1 base and J by 5 bases, with 28 bases left in between. Per germline, CDR1 SGHAT and CDR2 FQNNGV. This CDR3 has 20 amino acids. CDR3 DNA: TGTGCCAGCAGCTTAGGGGGGGTCACAGAAGCCCCACACAGAAGAGATACGCAGTATTTT. Encoded protein: CASSLGGVTEAPHRRDTQYF.

V is TRBV19 and J is TRBJ1-2; TRBD1 aligns across 9 bases. The junction had 7 bases not matched to a gene; V was cut back by 4 bases and J by 4 bases. This CDR3 is built from 15 residues. Germline assignment: CDR1 LNHDA and CDR2 SQIVND (reference sequence). CDR3: CASSRGTGSVYGYTF. The CDR3 nucleotides are TGTGCCAGTAGTAGGGGGACAGGGAGTGTCTATGGCTACACCTTC.

This clonotype came up once. The gene calls are TRBV14 and TRBJ1-3; 8 bases agree with TRBD1. The germline V gene has CDR1 SGHDN and CDR2 FVKESK. The CDR3 is made up of 15 amino acids. The V gene end was trimmed by 7 bases and the J gene end by 0 bases; junction bases not matched to a gene: 5. The CDR3 loop is CASTRTGSSGNTIYF. CDR3 in DNA: TGTGCCAGCACCCGGACAGGGAGCTCTGGAAACACCATATATTTT. Full variable domain (outside the CDR3, taken from reference TRBV14 and TRBJ1-3): EAGVTQFPSHSVIEKGQTVTLRCDPISGHDNLYWYRRVMGKEIKFLLHFVKESKQDESGMPNNRFLAERTGGTYSTLKVQPAELEDSGVYFCASTRTGSSGNTIYFGEGSWLTVV.

As to this clonotype: A much larger clone differs by one base, so this may be a read error. CDR3 nucleotides: TGCGCCAGCACCTCTGGCGTGACCCGGTACTTC. Residues: CASTSGVTRYF. The gene calls are TRBV10-2 and TRBJ2-5, with D uncertain. Germline V lookup: CDR1 WSHSY, CDR2 SAAADI. The CDR3 runs 11 residues.

The V gene is TRBV5-6, the J gene TRBJ2-7; D is uncertain. Trimming took off 2 bases at V and 1 base at J, with 4 bases between the two ends. The CDR3 sequence is 12 residues long. Germline CDR1 SGHDT, CDR2 YYEEEE. The CDR3 sequence: CASSFVSYEQYF. The CDR3 coding sequence is TGTGCCAGCAGCTTCGTTTCCTACGAGCAGTACTTC.

This clonotype came up many times. J is TRBJ2-1 and V is TRBV7-8; maybe TRBD2 (6 bases). This CDR3 is 17 amino acids long. Germline loops: CDR1 SGHVS, CDR2 FQNEAQ. Trimming removed 5 bases at V and 0 bases at J, with 17 bases between. The CDR3 sequence: CASSQRVRTTSYNEQFF. CDR3 nucleotides: TGTGCCAGCAGCCAAAGGGTTAGGACTACCTCCTACAATGAGCAGTTCTTC.

This clonotype has at least ten counts. The V gene is TRBV15, the J gene TRBJ1-6; 8 bases agree with TRBD1. With 1 base clipped from V and 8 bases from J, the junction kept 4 bases outside the gene matches. The V gene's germline CDR1 is LNHNV and CDR2 YYDKDF (reference sequence). The length of the CDR3 is 15 residues. The CDR3 region is CATSRGTGGDSPLHF. In DNA, the CDR3 is TGTGCCACCAGCAGAGGCACAGGGGGGGATTCACCCCTCCACTTT.

This clonotype came up many times. This chain joins TRBV12-3 or TRBV12-4 and TRBJ2-5; 7 positions match TRBD2. CDR3 length: 17 residues. Trimming at V came to 1 base and at J to 1 base, leaving 9 bases not matched to a gene. CDR3 region: CASSLGLKIAGQETQYF. Written as DNA, the CDR3 is TGTGCCAGCAGTTTAGGGTTGAAGATAGCGGGCCAAGAGACCCAGTACTTC.